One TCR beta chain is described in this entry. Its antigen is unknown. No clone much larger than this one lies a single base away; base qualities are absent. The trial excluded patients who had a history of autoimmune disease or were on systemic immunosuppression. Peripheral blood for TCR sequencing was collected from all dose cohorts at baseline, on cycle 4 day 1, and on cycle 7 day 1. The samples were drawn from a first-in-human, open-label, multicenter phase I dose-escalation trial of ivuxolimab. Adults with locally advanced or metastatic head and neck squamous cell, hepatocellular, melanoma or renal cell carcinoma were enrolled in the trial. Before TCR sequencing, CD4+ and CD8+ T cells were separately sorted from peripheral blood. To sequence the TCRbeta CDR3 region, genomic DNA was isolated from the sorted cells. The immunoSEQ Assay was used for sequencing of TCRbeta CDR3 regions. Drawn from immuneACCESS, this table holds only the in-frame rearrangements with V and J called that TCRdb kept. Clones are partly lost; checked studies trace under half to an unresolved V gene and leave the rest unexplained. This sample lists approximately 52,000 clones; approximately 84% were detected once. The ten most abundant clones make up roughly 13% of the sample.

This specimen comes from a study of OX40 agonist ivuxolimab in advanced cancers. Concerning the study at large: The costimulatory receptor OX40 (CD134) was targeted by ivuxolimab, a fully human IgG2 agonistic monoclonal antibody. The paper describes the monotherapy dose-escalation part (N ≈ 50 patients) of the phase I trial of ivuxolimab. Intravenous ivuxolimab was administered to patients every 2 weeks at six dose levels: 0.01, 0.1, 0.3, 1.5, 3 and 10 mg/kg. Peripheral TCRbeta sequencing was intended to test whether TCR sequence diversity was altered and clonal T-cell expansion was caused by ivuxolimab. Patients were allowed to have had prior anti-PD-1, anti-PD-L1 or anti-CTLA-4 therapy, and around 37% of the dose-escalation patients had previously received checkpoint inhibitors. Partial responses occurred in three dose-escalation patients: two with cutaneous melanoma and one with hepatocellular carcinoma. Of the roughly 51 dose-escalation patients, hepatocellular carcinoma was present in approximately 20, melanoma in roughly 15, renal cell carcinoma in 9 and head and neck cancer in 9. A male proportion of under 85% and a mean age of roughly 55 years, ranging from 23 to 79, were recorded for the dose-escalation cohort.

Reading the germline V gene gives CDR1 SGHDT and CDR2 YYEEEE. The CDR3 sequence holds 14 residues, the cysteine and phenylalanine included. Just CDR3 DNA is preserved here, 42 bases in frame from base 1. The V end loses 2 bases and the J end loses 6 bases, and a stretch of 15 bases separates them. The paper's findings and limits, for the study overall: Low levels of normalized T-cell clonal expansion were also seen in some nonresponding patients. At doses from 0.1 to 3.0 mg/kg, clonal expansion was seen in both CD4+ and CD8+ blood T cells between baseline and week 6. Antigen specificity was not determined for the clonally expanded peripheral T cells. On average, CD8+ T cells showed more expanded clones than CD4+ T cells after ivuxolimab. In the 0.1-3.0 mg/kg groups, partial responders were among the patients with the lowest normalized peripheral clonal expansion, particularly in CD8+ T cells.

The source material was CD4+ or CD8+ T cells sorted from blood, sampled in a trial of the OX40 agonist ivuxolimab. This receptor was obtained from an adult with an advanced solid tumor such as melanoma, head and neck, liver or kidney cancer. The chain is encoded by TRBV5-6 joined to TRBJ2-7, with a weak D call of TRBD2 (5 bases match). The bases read TGTGCCAGCAGCTTTCTGGGCGAGGGAAGCGAGCAGTACTTC. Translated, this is CASSFLGEGSEQYF.